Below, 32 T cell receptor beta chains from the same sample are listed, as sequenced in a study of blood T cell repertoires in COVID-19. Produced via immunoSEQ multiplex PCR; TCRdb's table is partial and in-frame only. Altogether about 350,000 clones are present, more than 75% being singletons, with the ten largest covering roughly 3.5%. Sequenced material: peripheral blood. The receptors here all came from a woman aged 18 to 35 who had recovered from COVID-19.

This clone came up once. CDR3 protein: CASSRSPRGRAFF. The CDR3 DNA is TGTGCCAGCAGCCGAAGTCCTCGGGGAAGAGCTTTCTTT. The rearrangement joins TRBV6-2 or TRBV6-3 to TRBJ1-1; D remains ambiguous. Trimming pared 6 bases from V and 10 bases from J, leaving 18 bases between. The germline V gene encodes CDR1 MNHEY and CDR2 SVGEGT. The CDR3 runs 13 residues.

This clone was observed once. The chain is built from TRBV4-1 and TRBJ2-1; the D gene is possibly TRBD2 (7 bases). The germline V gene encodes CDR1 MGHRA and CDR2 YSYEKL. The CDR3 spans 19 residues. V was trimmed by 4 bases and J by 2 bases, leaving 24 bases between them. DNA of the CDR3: TGCGCCAGCAGCCGGCAGAGGGGGGGCTTGGGCGGACCCTACAATGAGCAGTTCTTC. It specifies CASSRQRGGLGGPYNEQFF.

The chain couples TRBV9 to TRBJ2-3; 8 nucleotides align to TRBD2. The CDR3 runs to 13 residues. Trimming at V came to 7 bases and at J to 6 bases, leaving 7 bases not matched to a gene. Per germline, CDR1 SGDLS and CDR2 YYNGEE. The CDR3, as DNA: TGTGCCAGCTCCGCGGGAGGCCAGGATACGCAGTATTTT. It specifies CASSAGGQDTQYF. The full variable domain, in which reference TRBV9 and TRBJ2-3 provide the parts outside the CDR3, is DSGVTQTPKHLITATGQRVTLRCSPRSGDLSVYWYQQSLDQGLQFLIQYYNGEERAKGNILERFSAQQFPDLHSELNLSSLELGDSALYFCASSAGGQDTQYFGPGTRLTVL.

The CDR3 nucleotides are TGTGCCAGCAGCCCGGAGCCACAGGGACCGGACGGGGATGAGCAGTTCTTC. It is translated as CASSPEPQGPDGDEQFF. The chain uses TRBV7-9 and TRBJ2-1; a possible D gene is TRBD1 (6 bases). This CDR3 is built from 17 residues. Germline assignment: CDR1 SEHNR and CDR2 FQNEAQ (reference sequence). Trimming took off 5 bases at V and 8 bases at J, with 25 bases between the two ends.

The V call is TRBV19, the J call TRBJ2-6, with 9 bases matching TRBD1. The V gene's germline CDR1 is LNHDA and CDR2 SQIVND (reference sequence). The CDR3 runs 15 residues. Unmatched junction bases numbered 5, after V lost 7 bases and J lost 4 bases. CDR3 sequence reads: CASTRDRAGANVLTF. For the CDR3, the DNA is TGTGCCAGTACTAGGGACAGGGCAGGGGCCAACGTCCTGACTTTC. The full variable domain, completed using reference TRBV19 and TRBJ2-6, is DGGITQSPKYLFRKEGQNVTLSCEQNLNHDAMYWYRQDPGQGLRLIYYSQIVNDFQKGDIAEGYSVSREKKESFPLTVTSAQKNPTAFYLCASTRDRAGANVLTFGAGSRLTVL.

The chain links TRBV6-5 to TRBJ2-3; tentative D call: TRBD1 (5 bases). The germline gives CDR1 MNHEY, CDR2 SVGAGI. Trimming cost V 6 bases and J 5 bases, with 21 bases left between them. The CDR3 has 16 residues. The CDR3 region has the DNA TGTGCCAGCAGGTACGCCGGACCTGGGGCAGGAGATACGCAGTATTTT. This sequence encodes CASRYAGPGAGDTQYF.

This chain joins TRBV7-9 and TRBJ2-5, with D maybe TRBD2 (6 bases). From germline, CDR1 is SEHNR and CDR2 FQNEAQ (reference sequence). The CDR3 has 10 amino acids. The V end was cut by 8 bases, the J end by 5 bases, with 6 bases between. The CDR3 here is CASGGETQYF. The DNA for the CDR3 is TGTGCCAGCGGGGGGGAGACCCAGTACTTC.

The CDR3 sequence is CASSISSGPQETQYF. The CDR3 coding sequence is TGTGCCAGCAGCATCTCTAGCGGCCCCCAAGAGACCCAGTACTTC. The chain couples TRBV7-9 to TRBJ2-5; 7 nucleotides line up with TRBD2. CDR1 is SEHNR, CDR2 FQNEAQ, per germline (reference sequence). V gave up 5 bases and J gave up 1 base; unmatched junction bases: 7. This CDR3 comprises 15 residues. The entire variable domain, with the rest obtained from reference TRBV7-9 and TRBJ2-5, is as follows: DTGVSQNPRHKITKRGQNVTFRCDPISEHNRLYWYRQTLGQGPEFLTYFQNEAQLEKSRLLSDRFSAERPKGSFSTLEIQRTEQGDSAMYLCASSISSGPQETQYFGPGTRLLVL.

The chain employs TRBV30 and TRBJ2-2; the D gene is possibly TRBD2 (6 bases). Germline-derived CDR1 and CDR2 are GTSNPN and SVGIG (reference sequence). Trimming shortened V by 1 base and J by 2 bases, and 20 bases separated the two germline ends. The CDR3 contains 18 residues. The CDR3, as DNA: TGTGCCTGGAGTGGTTTTTTGAAAAGGAGGGGAAACACCGGGGAGCTGTTTTTT. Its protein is CAWSGFLKRRGNTGELFF. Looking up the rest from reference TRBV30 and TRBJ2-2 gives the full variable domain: SQTIHQWPATLVQPVGSPLSLECTVEGTSNPNLYWYRQAAGRGLQLLFYSVGIGQISSEVPQNLSASRPQDRQFILSSKKLLLSDSGFYLCAWSGFLKRRGNTGELFFGEGSRLTVL.

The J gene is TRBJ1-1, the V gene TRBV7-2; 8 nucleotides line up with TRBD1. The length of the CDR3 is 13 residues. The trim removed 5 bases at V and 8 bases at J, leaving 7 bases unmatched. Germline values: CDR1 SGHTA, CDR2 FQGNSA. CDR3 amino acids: CASSPGQGLEAFF. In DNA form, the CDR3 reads TGTGCCAGCAGCCCCGGACAGGGCCTAGAAGCTTTCTTT.

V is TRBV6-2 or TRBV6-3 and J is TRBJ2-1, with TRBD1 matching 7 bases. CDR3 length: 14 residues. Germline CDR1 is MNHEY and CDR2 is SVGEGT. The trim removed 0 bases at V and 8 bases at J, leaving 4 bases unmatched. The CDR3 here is CASSYSPGQDEQFF. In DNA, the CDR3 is TGTGCCAGCAGTTACTCCCCAGGACAGGATGAGCAGTTCTTC.

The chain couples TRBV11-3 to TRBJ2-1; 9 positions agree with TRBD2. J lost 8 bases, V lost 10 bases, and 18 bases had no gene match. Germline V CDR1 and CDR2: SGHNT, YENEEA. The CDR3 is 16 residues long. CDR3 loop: CAIRDSSGENPHEQFF. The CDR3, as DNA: TGTGCCATCAGGGACTCTAGCGGGGAGAACCCCCATGAGCAGTTCTTC.

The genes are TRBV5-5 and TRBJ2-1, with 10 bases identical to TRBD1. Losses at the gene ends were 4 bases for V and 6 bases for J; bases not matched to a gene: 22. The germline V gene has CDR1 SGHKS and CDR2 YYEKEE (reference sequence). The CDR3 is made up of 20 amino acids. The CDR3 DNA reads TGTGCCAGCAGCACCCAGCGCCCATGGGAGACAGGGGGCGAACTCAATGAGCAGTTCTTC. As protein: CASSTQRPWETGGELNEQFF.

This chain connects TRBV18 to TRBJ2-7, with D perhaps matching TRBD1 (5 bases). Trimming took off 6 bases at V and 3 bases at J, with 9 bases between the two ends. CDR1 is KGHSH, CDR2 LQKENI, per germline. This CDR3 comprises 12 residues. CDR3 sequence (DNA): TGTGCCAGCTCTAAAGACAGCTACGAGCAGTACGTC. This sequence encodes CASSKDSYEQYV.

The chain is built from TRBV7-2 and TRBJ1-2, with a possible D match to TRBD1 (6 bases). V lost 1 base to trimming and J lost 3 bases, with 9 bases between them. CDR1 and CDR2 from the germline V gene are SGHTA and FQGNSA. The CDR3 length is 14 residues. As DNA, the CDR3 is TGTGCCAGCAGCTTAGACAGGGAACACTATGGCTACACCTTC. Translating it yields CASSLDREHYGYTF.

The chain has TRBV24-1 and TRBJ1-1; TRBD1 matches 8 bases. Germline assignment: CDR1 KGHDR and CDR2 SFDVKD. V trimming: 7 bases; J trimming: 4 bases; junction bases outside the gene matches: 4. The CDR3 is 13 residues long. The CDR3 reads CATRSGTGTEAFF. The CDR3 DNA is TGTGCCACCAGATCCGGGACAGGCACTGAAGCTTTCTTT.

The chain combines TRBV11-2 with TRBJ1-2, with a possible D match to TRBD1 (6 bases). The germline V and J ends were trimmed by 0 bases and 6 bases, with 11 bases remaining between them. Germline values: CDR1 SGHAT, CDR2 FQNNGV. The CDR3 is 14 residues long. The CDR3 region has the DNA TGTGCCAGCAGCTTAGATTATCCAGGGGATGGCTACACCTTC. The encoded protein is CASSLDYPGDGYTF.

The CDR3 coding sequence is TGTGCCAGCAGCGTAGACCGGAGCTCCTACAATGAGCAGTTCTTC. Amino acids: CASSVDRSSYNEQFF. V and J are TRBV3-1 (or the pseudogene TRBV3-2) and TRBJ2-1; D is unclear. Germline V gives CDR1 LGHDT, CDR2 YNNKEL (reference sequence). The CDR3 has 15 residues. V was shortened by 5 bases and J by 0 bases, with 11 bases between the two germline ends.

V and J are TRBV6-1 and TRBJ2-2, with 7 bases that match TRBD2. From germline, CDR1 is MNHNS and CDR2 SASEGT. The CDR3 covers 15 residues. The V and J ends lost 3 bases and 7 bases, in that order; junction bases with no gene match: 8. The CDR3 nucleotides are TGTGCCAGCAGTGAGAGTCGTCCGGGAGGCGGGGAGCTGTTTTTT. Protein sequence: CASSESRPGGGELFF.

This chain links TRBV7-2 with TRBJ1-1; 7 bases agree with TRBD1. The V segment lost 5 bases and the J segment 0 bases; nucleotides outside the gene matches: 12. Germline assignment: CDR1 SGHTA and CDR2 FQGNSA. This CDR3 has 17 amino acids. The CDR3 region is CASSPPLTGTLNTEAFF. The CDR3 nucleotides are TGTGCCAGCAGCCCCCCCCTGACAGGGACCTTGAACACTGAAGCTTTCTTT.

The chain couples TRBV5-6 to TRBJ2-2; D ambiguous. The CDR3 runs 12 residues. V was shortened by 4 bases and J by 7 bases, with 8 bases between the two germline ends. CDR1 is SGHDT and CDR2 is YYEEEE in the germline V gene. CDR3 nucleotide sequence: TGTGCCAGCAGCCCGTTCAGCGGGGAGCTGTTTTTT. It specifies CASSPFSGELFF.

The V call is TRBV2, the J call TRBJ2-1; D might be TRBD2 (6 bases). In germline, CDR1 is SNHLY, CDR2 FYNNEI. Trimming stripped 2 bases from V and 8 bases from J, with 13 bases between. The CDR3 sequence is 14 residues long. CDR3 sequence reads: CASSEWSSEDEQFF. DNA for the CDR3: TGTGCCAGCAGTGAATGGTCTAGCGAGGATGAGCAGTTCTTC. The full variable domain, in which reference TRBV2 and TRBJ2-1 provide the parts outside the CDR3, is EPEVTQTPSHQVTQMGQEVILRCVPISNHLYFYWYRQILGQKVEFLVSFYNNEISEKSEIFDDQFSVERPDGSNFTLKIRSTKLEDSAMYFCASSEWSSEDEQFFGPGTRLTVL.

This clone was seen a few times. For the CDR3, the DNA is TGTGCCATCAGCCGACTAACCCAAGAGACCCAGTACTTC. Amino acids: CAISRLTQETQYF. This chain uses TRBV10-3 with TRBJ2-5, with D maybe TRBD2 (5 bases). This CDR3 region has 13 residues. Per the germline V gene, CDR1 is ENHRY and CDR2 is SYGVKD. Trimming removed 6 bases at V and 1 base at J, with 9 bases between.

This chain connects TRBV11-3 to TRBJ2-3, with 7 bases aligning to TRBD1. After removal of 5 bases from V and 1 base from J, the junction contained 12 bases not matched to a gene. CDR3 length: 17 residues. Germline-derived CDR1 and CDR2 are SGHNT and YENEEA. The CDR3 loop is CASSVRGTALGTDTQYF. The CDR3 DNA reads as TGTGCCAGCAGCGTACGAGGGACAGCCTTGGGCACAGATACGCAGTATTTT.

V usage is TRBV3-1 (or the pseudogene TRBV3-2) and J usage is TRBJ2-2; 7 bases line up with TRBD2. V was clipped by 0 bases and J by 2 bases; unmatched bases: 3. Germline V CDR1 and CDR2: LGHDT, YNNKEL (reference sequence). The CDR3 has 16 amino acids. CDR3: CASSQDLAANTGELFF. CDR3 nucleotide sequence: TGTGCCAGCAGCCAAGATCTAGCGGCAAACACCGGGGAGCTGTTTTTT.

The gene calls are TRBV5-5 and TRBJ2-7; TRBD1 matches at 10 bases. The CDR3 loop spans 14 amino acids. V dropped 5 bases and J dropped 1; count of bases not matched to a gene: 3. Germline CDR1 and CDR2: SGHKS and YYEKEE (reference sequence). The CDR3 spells CASSRTGGSYEQYV. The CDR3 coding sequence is TGTGCCAGCAGTCGGACAGGGGGGTCCTACGAGCAGTACGTC.

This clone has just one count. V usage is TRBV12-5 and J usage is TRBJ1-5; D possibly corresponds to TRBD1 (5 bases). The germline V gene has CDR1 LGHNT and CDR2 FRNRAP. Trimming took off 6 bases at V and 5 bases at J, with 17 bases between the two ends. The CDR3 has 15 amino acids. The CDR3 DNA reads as TGTGCTAGTGGCGCAGGGCAGAGCCTCGATCAGCCCCAGCATTTT. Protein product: CASGAGQSLDQPQHF.

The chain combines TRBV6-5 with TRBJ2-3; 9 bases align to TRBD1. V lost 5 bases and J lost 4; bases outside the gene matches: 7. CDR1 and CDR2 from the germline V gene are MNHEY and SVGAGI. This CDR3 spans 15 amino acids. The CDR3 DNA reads TGTGCCAGCAGTCGTACAGGGGGCCGGGCAGATACGCAGTATTTT. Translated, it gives CASSRTGGRADTQYF.

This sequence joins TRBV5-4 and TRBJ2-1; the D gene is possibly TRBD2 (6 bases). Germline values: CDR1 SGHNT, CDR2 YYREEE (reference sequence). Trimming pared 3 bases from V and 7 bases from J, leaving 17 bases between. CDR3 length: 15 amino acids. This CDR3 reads CASSSLTGSGNEQFF. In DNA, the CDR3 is TGTGCCAGCAGCTCCCTTACCGGGAGTGGGAATGAGCAGTTCTTC.

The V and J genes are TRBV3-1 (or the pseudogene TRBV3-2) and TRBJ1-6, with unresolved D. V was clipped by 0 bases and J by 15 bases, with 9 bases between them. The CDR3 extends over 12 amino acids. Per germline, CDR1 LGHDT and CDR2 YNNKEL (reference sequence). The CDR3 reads CASSQEGPILHF. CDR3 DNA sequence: TGTGCCAGCAGCCAAGAGGGCCCCATCCTCCACTTT.

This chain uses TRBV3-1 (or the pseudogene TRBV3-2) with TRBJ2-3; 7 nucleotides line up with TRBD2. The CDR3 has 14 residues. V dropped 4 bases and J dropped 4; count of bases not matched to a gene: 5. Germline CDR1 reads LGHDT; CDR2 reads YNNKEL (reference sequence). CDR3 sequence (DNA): TGTGCCAGCAGCCTACTCGGGGGGTCAGATACGCAGTATTTT. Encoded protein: CASSLLGGSDTQYF.

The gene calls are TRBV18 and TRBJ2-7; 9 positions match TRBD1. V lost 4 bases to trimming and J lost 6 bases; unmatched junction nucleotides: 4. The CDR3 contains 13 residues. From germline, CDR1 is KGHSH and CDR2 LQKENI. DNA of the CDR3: TGTGCCAGCTCACAATGGACAGGGGTCGAGCAGTACGTC. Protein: CASSQWTGVEQYV.